Presented here are 27 T cell receptor beta chains from one specimen sequenced in a study of shared clonotypes between healthy human individuals. Measured with immunoSEQ multiplex PCR; TCRdb has only the in-frame clones, and not every one. The sample has about 2.4 million clones, 93% seen once. Sequenced sample: naive CD4+ T cells from PBMCs. This sample's subset: CD45RA+ positively selected. The receptors originated from a man aged 18 to 29 in good health. Some clones in this sample may be carry-over from other donors' samples.

The CDR3 nucleotides are TGTGCCAGCAGTGGAAACACCATATATTTT. Residues: CASSGNTIYF. The chain combines TRBV6-5 with TRBJ1-3; D is unclear. V was shortened by 5 bases and J by 4 bases, with 0 bases between the two germline ends. CDR3 length: 10 residues. The germline V gene encodes CDR1 MNHEY and CDR2 SVGAGI.

The chain uses TRBV7-2 and TRBJ1-2, with D tentatively TRBD1 (6 bases). This CDR3 region has 15 residues. V was clipped by 1 base and J by 6 bases, with 15 bases between them. Germline CDR1 reads SGHTA; CDR2 reads FQGNSA. The CDR3 DNA sequence: TGTGCCAGCAGCTTAGAAGGGGGTTCCGGCCATGGCTACACCTTC. Protein product: CASSLEGGSGHGYTF. Full variable domain (missing parts from reference TRBV7-2 and TRBJ1-2): GAGVSQSPSNKVTEKGKDVELRCDPISGHTALYWYRQSLGQGLEFLIYFQGNSAPDKSGLPSDRFSAERTGGSVSTLTIQRTQQEDSAVYLCASSLEGGSGHGYTFGSGTRLTVV.

The chain is built from TRBV5-5 and TRBJ2-7; D not resolved. V was cut by 1 base and J by 2 bases, with 13 bases left in between. CDR1 is SGHKS and CDR2 is YYEKEE in the germline V gene (reference sequence). The CDR3 length is 15 residues. The CDR3 DNA sequence: TGTGCCAGCAGCTTGTTGGCAGGAGCAGCCTACGAGCAGTACTTC. Amino acids: CASSLLAGAAYEQYF.

The J gene is TRBJ2-7, the V gene TRBV7-9; D may be TRBD2 (7 bases). In germline, CDR1 is SEHNR, CDR2 FQNEAQ (reference sequence). The CDR3 totals 16 residues. V lost 1 base and J 2 bases, leaving 15 bases between the germline ends. This CDR3 is CASSLDSTGRAYEQYF. In DNA form, the CDR3 reads TGTGCCAGCAGCTTAGATTCTACAGGGAGGGCCTACGAGCAGTACTTC.

This chain links TRBV2 with TRBJ2-1; perhaps TRBD2 as D (5 bases). The ends were cut back, 6 bases at V and 4 bases at J, with 10 bases in the middle. Germline CDR1 SNHLY, CDR2 FYNNEI. This CDR3 is built from 13 residues. The CDR3 DNA follows: TGTGCCAGCAGGTTGCGGGTATACAATGAGCAGTTCTTC. This sequence encodes CASRLRVYNEQFF.

The chain carries TRBV28 and TRBJ2-7, with 16 bases that match TRBD2. The CDR3 loop spans 16 amino acids. Germline CDR1 and CDR2: MDHEN and SYDVKM. Unmatched junction bases numbered 6, after V lost 6 bases and J lost 4 bases. This CDR3 reads CASSTGGLAGGYEQYF. Here the CDR3 DNA reads TGTGCCAGCAGCACCGGGGGACTAGCGGGAGGGTACGAGCAGTACTTC.

The chain recombines TRBV4-1 with TRBJ2-7; possible D gene TRBD2, 5 bases. The germline V gene has CDR1 MGHRA and CDR2 YSYEKL. The CDR3 is 15 residues long. The V gene lost 4 bases and the J gene lost 4 bases, with 17 bases spanning the gap. Here the CDR3 reads CASSRMPVEGYEQYF. Written as DNA, the CDR3 is TGCGCCAGCAGCCGGATGCCAGTTGAGGGTTACGAGCAGTACTTC.

As for this clone: The sample contains more than one DNA sequence encoding this CDR3. The chain combines TRBV28 with TRBJ2-7; perhaps D is TRBD1 or TRBD2 (6 bases each). Trimming removed 11 bases at V and 3 bases at J, with 11 bases between. The CDR3 runs 11 residues. Germline V gene sequence: CDR1 MDHEN, CDR2 SYDVKM. The CDR3 bases are TGTGCCGGAGGGGGAAGCTACGAGCAGTACTTC. As protein: CAGGGSYEQYF.

V and J are TRBV5-4 and TRBJ2-4; D might be TRBD2 (6 bases). The CDR3 sequence is 15 residues long. Trimming left V 6 bases short and J 8 bases short, with 21 bases between. Per the germline V gene, CDR1 is SGHNT and CDR2 is YYREEE (reference sequence). The CDR3 DNA follows: TGTGCCAGCAAATTGGACGCCGGGGGAGTCGACATTCAGTACTTC. Residues: CASKLDAGGVDIQYF.

This clone was observed a handful of times. The sample holds other DNA sequences that translate to the same CDR3. V and J are TRBV7-9 and TRBJ2-3; D ambiguous. Germline V gene sequence: CDR1 SEHNR, CDR2 FQNEAQ (reference sequence). The CDR3 spans 12 residues. V was trimmed by 4 bases and J by 2 bases, leaving 4 bases between them. The CDR3 region has the DNA TGTGCCAGCAGCTCCAACACAGATACGCAGTATTTT. It translates to CASSSNTDTQYF.

The V and J genes are TRBV19 and TRBJ2-7; D perhaps matches TRBD2 (6 bases). Germline V gene lookup returns CDR1 LNHDA and CDR2 SQIVND (reference sequence). Deletions cut 6 bases from V and 0 bases from J, with 12 bases between. The CDR3 contains 14 residues. The CDR3 is CASSFAGSSYEQYF. In nucleotides, the CDR3 is TGTGCCAGTAGCTTCGCGGGGAGCTCCTACGAGCAGTACTTC.

The rearrangement joins TRBV7-2 to TRBJ2-3; maybe TRBD1 (5 bases). This CDR3 region has 14 residues. V lost 5 bases and J 0 bases, leaving 9 bases between the germline ends. Germline-derived CDR1 and CDR2 are SGHTA and FQGNSA. The CDR3 is CASSAAGSTDTQYF. In DNA, the CDR3 is TGTGCCAGCAGCGCCGCAGGGAGCACAGATACGCAGTATTTT.

This sequence joins TRBV5-1 and TRBJ2-2, with D uncertain. This CDR3 is built from 15 residues. Between the trimmed V and J ends, which lost 0 bases and 5 bases, there was a span of 11 bases. Germline values: CDR1 SGHRS, CDR2 YFSETQ. DNA for the CDR3: TGCGCCAGCAGCTTGGTTGTTCTCGGTACCGGGGAGCTGTTTTTT. This translates into CASSLVVLGTGELFF.

The rearrangement links TRBV10-3 to TRBJ2-7; 7 bases are a match to TRBD2. The junction had 5 bases not matched to a gene; V was cut back by 4 bases and J by 2 bases. The germline gives CDR1 ENHRY, CDR2 SYGVKD. The CDR3 length is 14 residues. The CDR3 DNA follows: TGTGCCATCAGTGGGGGAGGGATCACCTACGAGCAGTACTTC. This codes for CAISGGGITYEQYF.

As DNA, the CDR3 is TGTGCCAGCAGCTCGAGCCGGGACGTCGTCTACAATGAGCAGTTCTTC. Translation: CASSSSRDVVYNEQFF. The chain is built from TRBV5-6 and TRBJ2-1; the D gene could be TRBD1 or TRBD2 (5 bases each). The CDR3 length is 16 residues. Germline values: CDR1 SGHDT, CDR2 YYEEEE. V lost 3 bases, J lost 3 bases, and 16 bases lay in between. The whole variable domain, remainder taken from reference TRBV5-6 and TRBJ2-1, is DAGVTQSPTHLIKTRGQQVTLRCSPKSGHDTVSWYQQALGQGPQFIFQYYEEEERQRGNFPDRFSGHQFPNYSSELNVNALLLGDSALYLCASSSSRDVVYNEQFFGPGTRLTVL.

The rearrangement links TRBV5-4 to TRBJ2-4; possibly TRBD2 for D (5 bases). V lost 5 bases and J 0 bases, leaving 12 bases between the germline ends. Germline loops: CDR1 SGHNT, CDR2 YYREEE (reference sequence). The CDR3 is 15 residues long. As DNA, the CDR3 is TGTGCCAGCAGTTCCCCGGGGATAGCCAAAAACATTCAGTACTTC. It yields the protein CASSSPGIAKNIQYF.

This clone appeared a single time. V usage is TRBV11-2 and J usage is TRBJ2-5, with 11 bases that match TRBD2. The trim removed 2 bases at V and 2 bases at J, leaving 4 bases unmatched. CDR3 size: 16 residues. Per the germline V gene, CDR1 is SGHAT and CDR2 is FQNNGV. The CDR3 nucleotides read TGTGCCAGCAGCTTAAGCCGACTAGCGGGGCAAGAGACCCAGTACTTC. Encoded protein: CASSLSRLAGQETQYF.

The V and J genes are TRBV18 and TRBJ2-5; D gene unclear. TRBJ2-7 matches the DNA end more closely, so the J call is doubtful. This CDR3 is built from 13 residues. Germline loops: CDR1 KGHSH, CDR2 LQKENI. The CDR3 DNA follows: TGTGCCAGCTCACCACCTGGGGTAGACGAGCAGTACTTC. Translated: CASSPPGVDEQYF.

This clone has only one observation. V and J are TRBV5-1 and TRBJ1-1; unclear D gene. Trimming took off 2 bases at V and 0 bases at J, with 11 bases between the two ends. CDR3 length equals 15 residues. Germline V gives CDR1 SGHRS, CDR2 YFSETQ. The CDR3 loop is CASSFLSLMNTEAFF. The CDR3 nucleotides are TGCGCCAGCAGCTTTCTCTCACTGATGAACACTGAAGCTTTCTTT.

This clone appeared once. The chain joins TRBV5-1 to TRBJ2-3; 8 bases match TRBD2. Germline values: CDR1 SGHRS, CDR2 YFSETQ. This CDR3 contains 15 residues. V lost 3 bases to trimming and J lost 6 bases; unmatched junction nucleotides: 9. CDR3 DNA sequence: TGCGCCAGCAGCTACCTCGCGGGAGGTACCGATACGCAGTATTTT. Translated, it gives CASSYLAGGTDTQYF.

The chain employs TRBV6-5 and TRBJ2-1; D might be TRBD1 (6 bases). The CDR3 runs to 14 residues. Trimming removed 9 bases from V and 0 bases from J, with 12 bases in between. Germline V gene lookup returns CDR1 MNHEY and CDR2 SVGAGI. DNA for the CDR3: TGTGCCAGTACAGGGATAGGCTCCTACAATGAGCAGTTCTTC. Translation: CASTGIGSYNEQFF.

This clone was observed a single time. The chain has TRBV10-3 and TRBJ1-1, with TRBD1 matching 8 bases. V was clipped by 2 bases and J by 4 bases; unmatched bases: 6. This CDR3 is 15 amino acids long. Germline-derived CDR1 and CDR2 are ENHRY and SYGVKD. CDR3 sequence reads: CAISEPRQGTTEAFF. CDR3 sequence (DNA): TGTGCCATCAGTGAGCCACGACAGGGGACCACTGAAGCTTTCTTT.

V is TRBV6-1 and J is TRBJ2-7; D uncertain. The CDR3 has 15 residues. Trimming left V 6 bases short and J 5 bases short, with 20 bases between. Germline CDR1 and CDR2: MNHNS and SASEGT. CDR3 nucleotide sequence: TGTGCCAGCAGGTCGGATTTCACCCCTTCTCACGAGCAGTACTTC. Its translation: CASRSDFTPSHEQYF.

The chain has TRBV27 and TRBJ2-7; 10 bases align to TRBD2. The CDR3 runs to 16 residues. The V and J ends lost 4 bases and 2 bases, in that order; junction bases with no gene match: 8. Looked up from germline, CDR1 is MNHEY and CDR2 is SMNVEV (reference sequence). The chain's CDR3 is CASSSLAGASPYEQYF. The CDR3 coding sequence is TGTGCCAGCAGTTCTCTAGCGGGAGCTTCACCCTACGAGCAGTACTTC.

The chain carries TRBV11-2 and TRBJ2-1; no definite D call. V was shortened by 5 bases and J by 3 bases, with 14 bases between the two germline ends. Germline assignment: CDR1 SGHAT and CDR2 FQNNGV. The CDR3 spans 15 residues. CDR3 residues: CASSPPGDFYNEQFF. The CDR3 coding sequence is TGTGCCAGCAGCCCCCCCGGAGACTTCTACAATGAGCAGTTCTTC.

CDR3 residues: CASSLSPGQVSTGANVLTF. In DNA form, the CDR3 reads TGTGCCAGCAGCCTATCCCCGGGACAGGTATCCACTGGGGCCAACGTCCTGACTTTC. The J gene is TRBJ2-6, the V gene TRBV27, with 8 bases matching TRBD1. The germline gives CDR1 MNHEY, CDR2 SMNVEV (reference sequence). The V gene end was trimmed by 6 bases and the J gene end by 2 bases; junction bases not matched to a gene: 15. This CDR3 contains 19 residues.

The rearrangement joins TRBV6-7 to TRBJ2-4; no definite D call. TRBV6-7 is reported as an ORF; its role is uncertain. Trimming took off 2 bases at V and 1 base at J, with 18 bases between the two ends. CDR3 length: 18 amino acids. The DNA for the CDR3 is TGTGCCAGCAGTTACCCATGGTGGGTACCCAGCGCCAAAAACATTCAGTACTTC. Amino acids: CASSYPWWVPSAKNIQYF.